A single TCR beta chain is shown here with its context. The CDR3 spans 16 residues. The V segment lost 1 base and the J segment 2 bases; nucleotides outside the gene matches: 3. Germline V gives CDR1 LGHNA, CDR2 YSLEER. This record comes from a study of T cell responses to AZD1222 COVID-19 vaccine. Generated by immunoSEQ multiplex PCR, the TCRdb table keeps only in-frame clones and is missing some. The data hold around 80,000 clones, with 80% to 90% observed a single time. This rearrangement joins TRBV4-3 to TRBJ2-3; 10 positions match TRBD1. The sample was peripheral blood, taken 28 days after the second AZD1222 dose. The TCR was taken from an adult who received the AZD1222 COVID-19 vaccine. The CDR3 spells CASSQAGTGVTDTQYF. The CDR3 DNA sequence: TGCGCCAGCAGCCAAGCCGGGACAGGGGTCACAGATACGCAGTATTTT.